This T cell receptor beta chain was obtained from a study of naive and memory T cell subsets. This clonotype was detected only a few times. The antigen is undetermined. Separate alpha and beta amplification began at the second PCR step. Sequential positive selection took CD4 T cells first, then CD8 T cells. Germline CDR1 PRHDT, CDR2 FYEKMQ (reference sequence). The CDR3 loop spans 13 amino acids. V gave up 5 bases and J gave up 6 bases; unmatched junction bases: 3. General study findings and limits: Especially in CD8 cells, naive repertoires contained a few larger clonotypes, possibly CD45RA-re-expressing memory cells. From naive to CM, EM and EMRA, diversity decreased and Gini increased. A clonotype means one alpha or beta sequence, not an alpha/beta pair.

Both TRBC1 and TRBC2 were covered by a beta constant-region primer of two equimolar oligonucleotides. Nested alpha and beta constant-region primers with the SP2 primer drove four PCR rounds on ligated cDNA. From the UMI-ligation and nested PCR reads, TCRdb called clonotypes with MiXCR, one entry per CDR3 protein. Seen here are roughly 100,000 distinct CDR3 sequences, 13% to 15% observed once, and the top ten hold around 2.7%. The chain couples TRBV13 to TRBJ2-1; 8 bases line up with TRBD2. The clonotype was recovered from a human donor in good health. Material: naive CD8+ T cells from blood. CDR3 nucleotides: TGTGCCAGCAGCAGGACTAGCAGCAATGAGCAGTTCTTC. Translation gives CASSRTSSNEQFF. The full variable domain, rest sourced from reference TRBV13 and TRBJ2-1, is AAGVIQSPRHLIKEKRETATLKCYPIPRHDTVYWYQQGPGQDPQFLISFYEKMQSDKGSIPDRFSAQQFSDYHSELNMSSLELGDSALYFCASSRTSSNEQFFGPGTRLTVL.